This entry concerns a single T cell receptor (beta chain). Its antigen is still unknown. Cells that had been cultured for roughly ten days were the source of isolated CD4+ T cells. Each participant was administered two doses of either the BNT162b2 or the mRNA-1273 vaccine. None of the vaccinated had previously contracted SARS-CoV-2, and their nucleocapsid antibodies tested negative. The sample comes from a study of vaccination effects on CD4 cells after COVID-19. The CDR3 loop spans 14 amino acids. V lost 4 bases and J lost 0, with 9 bases in between. The V gene's germline CDR1 is SGHTA and CDR2 FQGNSA. The table came from immunoSEQ multiplex PCR; TCRdb's copy has only in-frame clones and leaves some out. This table has approximately 9,800 clones, about 75% appearing once.

The sequenced sample was CD4+ T cells from PBMCs cultured without peptide, obtained after COVID-19 vaccination. J is TRBJ1-2 and V is TRBV7-2; unclear D gene. This receptor was identified in a human donor who received a COVID-19 vaccine. The CDR3 sequence: CASSSGSTNYGYTF. The CDR3 DNA reads as TGTGCCAGCAGCTCGGGCAGTACTAACTATGGCTACACCTTC. The variable domain in full, completed from reference TRBV7-2 and TRBJ1-2, reads GAGVSQSPSNKVTEKGKDVELRCDPISGHTALYWYRQSLGQGLEFLIYFQGNSAPDKSGLPSDRFSAERTGGSVSTLTIQRTQQEDSAVYLCASSSGSTNYGYTFGSGTRLTVV.